This TCR beta chain was sequenced for a study of blood T cell repertoires in COVID-19. Authors' data handling: Amplifying reference gene primers gave estimates of nucleated cell counts. The data were produced by immunoSEQ multiplex PCR, yet TCRdb's version contains in-frame clones alone and is incomplete. The D gene and trimming were derived from the DNA, and the V and J assignments and clone size from that table. The sample lists approximately 110,000 clones; roughly nine tenths were seen once. In germline, CDR1 is SGHDT, CDR2 YYEEEE. This CDR3 region has 13 residues. Trimming took off 4 bases at V and 4 bases at J, with 11 bases between the two ends. This clone was observed once.

The V gene is TRBV5-6, the J gene TRBJ1-2, with D unresolved. The clonotype originates from a man aged 50 to 60 with COVID-19, enrolled during active disease. Sequenced material: peripheral blood. CDR3 sequence (DNA): TGTGCCAGCAGCCCGGCCAGACTCTATGGCTACACCTTC. It specifies CASSPARLYGYTF.